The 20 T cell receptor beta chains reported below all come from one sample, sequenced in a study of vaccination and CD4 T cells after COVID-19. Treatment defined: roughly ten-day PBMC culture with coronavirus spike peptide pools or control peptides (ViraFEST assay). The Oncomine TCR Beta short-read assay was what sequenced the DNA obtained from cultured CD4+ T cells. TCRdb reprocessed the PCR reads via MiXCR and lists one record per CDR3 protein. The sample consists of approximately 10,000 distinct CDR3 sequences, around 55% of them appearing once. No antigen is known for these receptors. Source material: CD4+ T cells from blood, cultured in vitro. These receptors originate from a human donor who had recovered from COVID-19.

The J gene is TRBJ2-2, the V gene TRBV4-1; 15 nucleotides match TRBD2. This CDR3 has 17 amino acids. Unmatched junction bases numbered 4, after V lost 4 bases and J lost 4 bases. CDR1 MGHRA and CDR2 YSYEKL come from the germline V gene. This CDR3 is CASSPGLAGGSTGELFF. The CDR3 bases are TGCGCCAGCAGCCCGGGACTAGCGGGGGGAAGCACCGGGGAGCTGTTTTTT.

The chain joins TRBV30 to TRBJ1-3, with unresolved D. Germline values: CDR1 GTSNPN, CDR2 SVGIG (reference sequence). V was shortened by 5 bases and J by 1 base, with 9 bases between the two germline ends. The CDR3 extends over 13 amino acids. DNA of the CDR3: TGTGCCTGGGAGGCAGAATCTGGAAACACCATATATTTT. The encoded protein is CAWEAESGNTIYF.

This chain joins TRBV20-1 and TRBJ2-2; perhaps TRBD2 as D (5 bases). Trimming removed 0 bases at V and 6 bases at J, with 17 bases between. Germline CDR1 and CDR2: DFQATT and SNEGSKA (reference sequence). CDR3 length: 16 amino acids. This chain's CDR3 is CSARDPNRGVSGELFF. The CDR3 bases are TGCAGTGCTAGAGATCCAAATCGGGGTGTTTCCGGGGAGCTGTTTTTT.

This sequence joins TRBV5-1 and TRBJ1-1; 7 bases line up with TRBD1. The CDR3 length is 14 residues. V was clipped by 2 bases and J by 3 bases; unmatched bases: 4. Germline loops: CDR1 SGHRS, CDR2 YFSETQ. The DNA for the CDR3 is TGCGCCAGCAGCTTAGACAGGGAGGACACTGAAGCTTTCTTT. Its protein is CASSLDREDTEAFF.

The DNA for the CDR3 is TGTGCCAGCAGCCTCCCTAGCGGGGGCACAGATACGCAGTATTTT. Encoded protein: CASSLPSGGTDTQYF. The J gene is TRBJ2-3, the V gene TRBV7-9, with TRBD2 identical over 9 bases. The junction had 4 bases not matched to a gene; V was cut back by 5 bases and J by 1 base. The CDR3 loop spans 15 amino acids. CDR1 SEHNR and CDR2 FQNEAQ come from the germline V gene (reference sequence). Using reference TRBV7-9 and TRBJ2-3 for the parts outside the CDR3, the full variable domain is DTGVSQNPRHKITKRGQNVTFRCDPISEHNRLYWYRQTLGQGPEFLTYFQNEAQLEKSRLLSDRFSAERPKGSFSTLEIQRTEQGDSAMYLCASSLPSGGTDTQYFGPGTRLTVL.

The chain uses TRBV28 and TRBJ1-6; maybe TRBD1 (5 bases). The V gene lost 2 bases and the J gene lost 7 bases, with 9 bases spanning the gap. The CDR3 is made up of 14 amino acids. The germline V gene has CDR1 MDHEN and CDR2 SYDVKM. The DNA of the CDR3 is TGTGCCAGCAGTTTACCCGGGGGAAATTCACCCCTCCACTTT. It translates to CASSLPGGNSPLHF.

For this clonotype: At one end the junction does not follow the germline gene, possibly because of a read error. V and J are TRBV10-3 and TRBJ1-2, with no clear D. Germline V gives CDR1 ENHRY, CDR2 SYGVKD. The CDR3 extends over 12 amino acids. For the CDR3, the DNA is TGTGCCAGCAGTGCACAGAACTATGGCTACACCTTC. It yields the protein CASSAQNYGYTF.

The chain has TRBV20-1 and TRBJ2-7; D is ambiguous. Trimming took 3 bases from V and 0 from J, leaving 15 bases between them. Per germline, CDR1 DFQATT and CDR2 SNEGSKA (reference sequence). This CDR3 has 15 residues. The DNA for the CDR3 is TGCAGTGCTAGTGCCTCTAGAAGGTCCTCCTACGAGCAGTACTTC. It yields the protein CSASASRRSSYEQYF.

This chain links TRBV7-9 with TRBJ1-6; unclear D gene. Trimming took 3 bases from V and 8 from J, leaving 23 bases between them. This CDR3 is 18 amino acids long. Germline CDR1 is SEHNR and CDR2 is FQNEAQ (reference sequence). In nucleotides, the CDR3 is TGTGCCAGCAGCTTCGGTAGTAAGGGTCAGGCAGTTTATTCACCCCTCCACTTT. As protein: CASSFGSKGQAVYSPLHF.

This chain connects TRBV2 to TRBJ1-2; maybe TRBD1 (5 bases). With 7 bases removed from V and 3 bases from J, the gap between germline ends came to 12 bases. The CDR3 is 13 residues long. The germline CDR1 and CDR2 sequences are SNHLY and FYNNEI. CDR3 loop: CASTGAEHYGYTF. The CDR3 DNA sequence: TGTGCCAGCACCGGGGCGGAACACTATGGCTACACCTTC. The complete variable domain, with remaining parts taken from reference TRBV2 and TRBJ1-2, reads EPEVTQTPSHQVTQMGQEVILRCVPISNHLYFYWYRQILGQKVEFLVSFYNNEISEKSEIFDDQFSVERPDGSNFTLKIRSTKLEDSAMYFCASTGAEHYGYTFGSGTRLTVV.

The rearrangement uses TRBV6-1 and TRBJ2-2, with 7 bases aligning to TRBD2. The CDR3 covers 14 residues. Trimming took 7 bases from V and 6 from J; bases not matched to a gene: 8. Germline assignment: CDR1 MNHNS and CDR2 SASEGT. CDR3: CASISLAAAGELFF. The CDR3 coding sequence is TGTGCCAGCATAAGTCTAGCGGCAGCCGGGGAGCTGTTTTTT.

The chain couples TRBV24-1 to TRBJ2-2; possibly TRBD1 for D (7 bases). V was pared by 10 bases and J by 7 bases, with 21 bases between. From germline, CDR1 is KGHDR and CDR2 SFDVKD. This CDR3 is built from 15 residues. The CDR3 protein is CATGRDSRFLGELFF. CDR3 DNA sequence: TGTGCCACGGGGCGGGACAGTCGATTCCTCGGGGAGCTGTTTTTT.

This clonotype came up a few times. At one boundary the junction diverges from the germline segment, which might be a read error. The DNA of the CDR3 is TGTGCCAGCAGTTCATCGCGGACAGCACTTTTT. It translates to CASSSSRTALF. The gene calls are TRBV28 and TRBJ2-3, with a tentative D call TRBD1 (6 bases). The CDR3 contains 11 residues. Germline CDR1 MDHEN, CDR2 SYDVKM.

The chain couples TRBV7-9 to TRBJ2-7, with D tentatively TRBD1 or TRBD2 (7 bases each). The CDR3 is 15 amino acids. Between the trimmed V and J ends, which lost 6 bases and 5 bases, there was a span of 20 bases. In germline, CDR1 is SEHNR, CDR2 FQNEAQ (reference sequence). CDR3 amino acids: CASRREGARGHEQYF. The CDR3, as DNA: TGTGCCAGCAGGAGGGAGGGGGCCAGGGGTCACGAGCAGTACTTC.

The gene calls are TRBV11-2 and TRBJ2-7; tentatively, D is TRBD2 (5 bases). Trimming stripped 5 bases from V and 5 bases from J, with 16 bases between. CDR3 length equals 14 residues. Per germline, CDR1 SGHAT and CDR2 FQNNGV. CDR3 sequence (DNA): TGTGCCAGCAGCCGCAGCGGCCTAATACACGAGCAGTACTTC. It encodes CASSRSGLIHEQYF.

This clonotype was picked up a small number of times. The CDR3 sequence is CGCGGGGGTGELFF. CDR3 nucleotide sequence: TGTGGCTGCGGCGGGGGCGGTGGAACCGGGGAGCTGTTTTTT. The chain recombines TRBV7-9 with TRBJ2-2; D possibly corresponds to TRBD2 (7 bases). The CDR3 totals 14 residues. Germline V gene lookup returns CDR1 SEHNR and CDR2 FQNEAQ (reference sequence).

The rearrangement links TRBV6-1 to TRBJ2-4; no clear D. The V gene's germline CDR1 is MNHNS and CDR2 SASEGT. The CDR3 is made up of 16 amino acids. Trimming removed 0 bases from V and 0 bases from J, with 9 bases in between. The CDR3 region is CASSEAGGLAKNIQYF. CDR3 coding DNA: TGTGCCAGCAGTGAAGCCGGCGGCCTAGCCAAAAACATTCAGTACTTC.

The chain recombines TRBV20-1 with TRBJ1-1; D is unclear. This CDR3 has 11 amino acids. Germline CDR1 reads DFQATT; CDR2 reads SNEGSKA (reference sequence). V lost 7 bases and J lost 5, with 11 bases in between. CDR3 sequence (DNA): TGCAGTGATCAAAGGGAGACTGAAGCTTTCTTT. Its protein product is CSDQRETEAFF.

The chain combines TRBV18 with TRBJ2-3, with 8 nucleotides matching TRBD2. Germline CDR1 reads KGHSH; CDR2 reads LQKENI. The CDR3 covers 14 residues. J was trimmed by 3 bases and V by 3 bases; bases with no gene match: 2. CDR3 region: CASSPGLGTDTQYF. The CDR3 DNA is TGTGCCAGCTCACCGGGACTAGGAACAGATACGCAGTATTTT.

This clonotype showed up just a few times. CDR3 nucleotide sequence: TGTGCCAGCAGCCCCTTAGGGCAGCCCCAGCATTTT. This gives the protein CASSPLGQPQHF. J is TRBJ1-5 and V is TRBV6-1; D not certain. Trimming removed 6 bases at V and 7 bases at J, with 10 bases between. CDR1 and CDR2 (germline): MNHNS, SASEGT. The CDR3 extends over 12 amino acids.